The TCR beta chain described here comes from a study of T cell changes during pregnancy in multiple sclerosis. Libraries were prepared by immunoSEQ multiplex PCR; TCRdb keeps only in-frame clonotypes and omits some of them. This repertoire shows around 20,000 clones, 70% to 90% found once; its top ten account for 15% to 18%. This CDR3 comprises 15 residues. The V gene's germline CDR1 is SGHVS and CDR2 FQNEAQ. Between the trimmed V and J ends, which lost 5 bases and 4 bases, there was a span of 17 bases. This chain uses TRBV7-8 with TRBJ1-1; D call uncertain. Source: CD8+ T cells from peripheral blood mononuclear cells, taken in the first trimester of pregnancy. The origin of this receptor is a female donor in good health, enrolled as a control in a pregnancy study. The CDR3 bases are TGTGCCAGCAGCCGGCGGAGGGAATGGGGCACTGAAGCTTTCTTT. As protein: CASSRRREWGTEAFF. The complete variable domain, with remaining parts taken from reference TRBV7-8 and TRBJ1-1, reads GAGVSQSPRYKVAKRGQDVALRCDPISGHVSLFWYQQALGQGPEFLTYFQNEAQLDKSGLPSDRFFAERPEGSVSTLKIQRTQQEDSAVYLCASSRRREWGTEAFFGQGTRLTVV.